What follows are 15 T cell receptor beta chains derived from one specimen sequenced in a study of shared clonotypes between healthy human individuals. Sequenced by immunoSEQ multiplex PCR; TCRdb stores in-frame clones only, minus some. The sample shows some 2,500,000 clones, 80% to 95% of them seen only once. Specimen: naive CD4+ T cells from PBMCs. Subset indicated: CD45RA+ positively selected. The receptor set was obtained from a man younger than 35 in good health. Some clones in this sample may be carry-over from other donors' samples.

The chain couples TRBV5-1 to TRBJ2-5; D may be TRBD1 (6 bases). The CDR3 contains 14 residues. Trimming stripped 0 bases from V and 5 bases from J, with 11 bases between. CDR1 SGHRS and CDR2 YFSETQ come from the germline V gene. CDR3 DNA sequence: TGCGCCAGCAGCTTGGTCGCAGGGGTCGAGACCCAGTACTTC. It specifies CASSLVAGVETQYF.

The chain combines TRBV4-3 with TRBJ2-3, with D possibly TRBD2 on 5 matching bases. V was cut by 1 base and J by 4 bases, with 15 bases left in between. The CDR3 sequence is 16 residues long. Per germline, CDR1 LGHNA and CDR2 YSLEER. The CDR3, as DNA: TGCGCCAGCAGCCAAGCTGCTAGCCCGAGCCCAGATACGCAGTATTTT. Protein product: CASSQAASPSPDTQYF.

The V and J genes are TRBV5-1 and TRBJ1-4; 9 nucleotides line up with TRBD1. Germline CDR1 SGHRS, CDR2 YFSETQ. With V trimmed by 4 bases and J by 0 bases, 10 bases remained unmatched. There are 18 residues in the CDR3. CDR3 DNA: TGCGCCAGCAGCGAAATGGACAGGGGACCGGCAACTAATGAAAAACTGTTTTTT. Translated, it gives CASSEMDRGPATNEKLFF.

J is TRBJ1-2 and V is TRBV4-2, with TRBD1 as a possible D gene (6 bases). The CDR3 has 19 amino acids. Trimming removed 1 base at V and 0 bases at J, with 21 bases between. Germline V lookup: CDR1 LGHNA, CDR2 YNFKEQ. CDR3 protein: CASSQGGAVTLHANYGYTF. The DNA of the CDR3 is TGTGCCAGCAGCCAAGGGGGGGCCGTTACTCTGCACGCTAACTATGGCTACACCTTC.

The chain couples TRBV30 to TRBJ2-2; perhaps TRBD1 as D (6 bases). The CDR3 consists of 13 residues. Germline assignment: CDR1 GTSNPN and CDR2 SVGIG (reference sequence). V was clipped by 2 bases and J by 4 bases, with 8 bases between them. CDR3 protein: CAWSWGLTGELFF. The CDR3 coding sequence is TGTGCCTGGAGTTGGGGGCTCACCGGGGAGCTGTTTTTT.

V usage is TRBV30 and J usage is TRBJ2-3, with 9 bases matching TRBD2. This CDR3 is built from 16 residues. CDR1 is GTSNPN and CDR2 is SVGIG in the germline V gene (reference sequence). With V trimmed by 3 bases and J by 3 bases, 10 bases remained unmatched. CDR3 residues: CAWRATLAGKTDTQYF. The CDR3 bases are TGTGCCTGGAGAGCGACTCTAGCGGGGAAAACAGATACGCAGTATTTT.

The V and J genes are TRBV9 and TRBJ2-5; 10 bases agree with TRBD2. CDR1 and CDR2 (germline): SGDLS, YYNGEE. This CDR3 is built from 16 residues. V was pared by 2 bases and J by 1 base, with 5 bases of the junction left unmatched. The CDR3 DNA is TGTGCCAGCAGCGTCTCCGGGACTAGCGCCCAAGAGACCCAGTACTTC. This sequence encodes CASSVSGTSAQETQYF.

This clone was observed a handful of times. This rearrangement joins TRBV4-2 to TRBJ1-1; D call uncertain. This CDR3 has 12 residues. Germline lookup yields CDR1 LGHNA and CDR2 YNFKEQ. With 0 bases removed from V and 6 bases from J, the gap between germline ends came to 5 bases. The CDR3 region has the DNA TGTGCCAGCAGCCAAGACACACCTGAAGCTTTCTTT. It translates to CASSQDTPEAFF.

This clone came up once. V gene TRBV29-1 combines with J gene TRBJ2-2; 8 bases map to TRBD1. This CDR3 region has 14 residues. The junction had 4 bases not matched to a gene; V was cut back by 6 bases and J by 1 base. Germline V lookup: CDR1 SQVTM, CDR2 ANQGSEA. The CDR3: CSVGQELNTGELFF. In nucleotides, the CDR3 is TGCAGCGTGGGACAGGAACTGAACACCGGGGAGCTGTTTTTT.

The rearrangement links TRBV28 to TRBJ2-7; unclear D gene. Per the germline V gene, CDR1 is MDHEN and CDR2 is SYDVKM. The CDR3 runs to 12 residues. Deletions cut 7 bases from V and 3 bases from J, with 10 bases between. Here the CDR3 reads CASTTGRYEQYF. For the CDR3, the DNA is TGTGCCAGCACCACCGGGCGCTACGAGCAGTACTTC.

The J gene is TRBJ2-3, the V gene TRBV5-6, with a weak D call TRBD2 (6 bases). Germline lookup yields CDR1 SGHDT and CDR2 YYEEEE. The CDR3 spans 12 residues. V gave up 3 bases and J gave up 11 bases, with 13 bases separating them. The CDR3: CASSYGGLGQYF. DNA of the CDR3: TGTGCCAGCAGCTACGGGGGACTCGGGCAGTATTTT.

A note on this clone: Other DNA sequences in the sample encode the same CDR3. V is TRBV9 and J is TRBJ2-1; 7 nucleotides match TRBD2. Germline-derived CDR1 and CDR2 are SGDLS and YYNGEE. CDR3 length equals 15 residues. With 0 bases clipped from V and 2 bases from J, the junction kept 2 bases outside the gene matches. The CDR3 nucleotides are TGTGCCAGCAGCGTAGGAGGGACTACCTACAATGAGCAGTTCTTC. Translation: CASSVGGTTYNEQFF.

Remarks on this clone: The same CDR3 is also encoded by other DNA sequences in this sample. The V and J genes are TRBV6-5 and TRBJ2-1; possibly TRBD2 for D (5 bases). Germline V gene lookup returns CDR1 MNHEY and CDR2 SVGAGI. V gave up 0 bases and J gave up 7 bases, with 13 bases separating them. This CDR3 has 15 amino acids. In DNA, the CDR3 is TGTGCCAGCAGTTACTCGGGCGGCCGCGGGAATGAGCAGTTCTTC. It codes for CASSYSGGRGNEQFF.

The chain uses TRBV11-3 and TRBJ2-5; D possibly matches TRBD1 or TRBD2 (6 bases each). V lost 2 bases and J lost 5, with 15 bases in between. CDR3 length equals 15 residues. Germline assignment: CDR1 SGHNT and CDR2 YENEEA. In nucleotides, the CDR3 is TGTGCCAGCAGCTTACTTCCAGGGGCGGGGGAGACCCAGTACTTC. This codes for CASSLLPGAGETQYF.

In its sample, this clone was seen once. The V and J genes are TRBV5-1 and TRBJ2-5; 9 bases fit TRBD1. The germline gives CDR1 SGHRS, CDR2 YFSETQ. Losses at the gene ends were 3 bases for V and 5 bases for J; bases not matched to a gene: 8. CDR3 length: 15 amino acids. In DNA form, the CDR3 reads TGCGCCAGCAGCTCAGCCGGGACAGGGTCGGAGACCCAGTACTTC. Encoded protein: CASSSAGTGSETQYF.